What follows describes a single T cell receptor (beta chain). The antigen it recognizes is unknown. Per-base quality was not reported, and no clone a single base away is much larger than it. mRNA, which captures expressed receptors, was used instead of genomic DNA for quantification of TCRbeta repertoires. Buffy coat leukocytes were collected into Trizol, and RNA was extracted with the Direct-zol RNA MiniPrep Plus kit without cell sorting. EDTA blood tubes were centrifuged immediately at 4°C to separate plasma, buffy coat and red blood cells. The CDR3 numbers 15 residues from cysteine through phenylalanine. Here the CDR3 DNA is all that survives: 45 bases in frame from base 1. Sequences LNHNV (CDR1) and YYDKDF (CDR2) are obtained from the germline V gene (reference sequence). Here V drops 10 bases and J drops 5 bases, and the junction holds 16 bases not matched to any gene. Libraries came from PCR. TCRdb names Illumina MiSeq as the instrument used. SMARTScribe reverse transcriptase and a 5' template-switch oligo, by which a universal priming site was added, were used for cDNA synthesis. The template-switch oligo carried a 12-nucleotide random unique molecular identifier (UMI) that tagged each cDNA molecule. During reverse transcription, chain-specific reverse primers targeted TCRbeta transcripts. Uracil DNA glycosylase treatment removed residual template-switch adapters, and cDNA was purified with a Qiagen MinElute kit. The first PCR ran for about 25 cycles with KAPA HiFi HotStart ReadyMix and step-out primers, divided among four 50 microliter reactions. Before further amplification, first-round PCR products were gel-purified. Illumina Nextera adapters were attached in a second PCR of around 8 cycles, and the libraries were then purified and pooled. For each TCRbeta molecule, the UMI barcode was captured by a 50-nucleotide 5' read. Under the source paper's analysis protocol: Reads were grouped by UMI into consensus reads using the MIGEC toolkit. Final reads were produced by merging forward and reverse consensus reads with PEAR. A custom decontamination script removed identical UMI-sequence pairs shared across libraries, treating them as cross-sample contamination. V(D)J assignment and CDR3 extraction were performed with MIGMAP, a wrapper around IgBLAST. TCR clonotypes were defined by identical V gene, J gene and CDR3 amino acid sequence; CDR1 and CDR2 were not sequenced. TCRdb ran its own pipeline on the public reads, namely fastp trimming at Q25 and MiXCR clone calling, and kept in-frame beta chains. Each CDR3 protein gets just one entry, which takes the most common genes and DNA from the rows behind it. The V and J calls, along with clone size, are taken from TCRdb and not from the paper's own processing. The sample data list about 4,000 distinct CDR3 sequences, and roughly three fifths of these were observed just once. Roughly 28% of the sample belongs to the ten largest clones.

The data originate from a study of robustness of blood B and T cell sequencing (dated by TCRdb to the late 2010s). Turning to the overall study: The goal of the study was to figure out the amount of peripheral blood required to reliably characterize the TCRbeta and IgG repertoires of an individual. For technical replicates, two replicate TCRbeta cDNA libraries were prepared from one shared RNA pool that came from a single 10 ml draw. In each of the ten independently drawn blood samples, both the TCRbeta and the IgG repertoires were quantified.

The investigation overall reported the following: Pooling tubes did not make the overlap of rare TCRbeta clonotypes any better, which implies that much larger blood volumes would be needed to capture those rare clonotypes. Evidence of cross-contamination, likely caused by batch processing, was seen in one pair of TCRbeta libraries, and the UMI-sequence pairs shared between the two libraries were removed. Every single 10 ml sample contained the 1,000 most abundant TCRbeta clonotypes from the pooled draws. The TCRbeta rarefaction curves did not fully level off, which suggests under-sequencing or many low-abundance clonotypes. Between the technical replicate libraries, over 85% of the top 10,000 TCRbeta clonotypes in one library were also present in the other library. Combining 3 or 4 tubes (about 26-45 ml blood) brought coverage of the top 10,000 TCRbeta clonotypes close to saturation. Because EDTA tubes had to be fractionated immediately, the use of EDTA tubes in multi-site collections was limited.

The sequence derives from a human donor in good health. Sample: peripheral blood. The chain is encoded by TRBV15 joined to TRBJ1-1; 7 bases in the junction line up with TRBD1. In nucleotides, the sequence is TGTGCCATCCAACACCGCAGGGGGGGTATGACTGAAGCTTTCTTT. It translates to CAIQHRRGGMTEAFF.